The present T cell receptor beta chain was sequenced within a study of T cells in Graves' hyperthyroidism and ophthalmopathy. Findings and limits, study-wide: Stable hyperthyroidism was separated from ophthalmopathy by a model based on 13 V-J features. With a median lead of around 5.9 months before onset, the model predicted ophthalmopathy.

Amplified regions were TCR beta CDR3 sequences from RNA transcripts. An initial round of RT-PCR targeting the TCR CDR3 relied on the HTBI primer set. TCRdb reanalysed the multiplex PCR reads using MiXCR and keeps one entry per CDR3 protein. Among 310,000 or so distinct CDR3 sequences listed, over 15% were seen once. This CDR3 region has 15 residues. With 6 bases clipped from V and 2 bases from J, the junction kept 7 bases outside the gene matches. Germline loops: CDR1 DFQATT, CDR2 SNEGSKA (reference sequence). This clonotype appeared a few times. Antigen specificity is unknown. Under 3 months was the duration of disease in ophthalmopathy patients, who also had a Clinical Activity Score of at least 3 and a NOSPECS grade of at least 4. Investigators excluded patients with uncontrolled infection, other autoimmune disease, pregnancy or lactation.

This clonotype was sampled from a woman in her fifties or sixties with Graves' ophthalmopathy. The sample taken for sequencing was blood. J is TRBJ1-3 and V is TRBV20-1; 10 positions agree with TRBD1. The DNA for the CDR3 is TGCAGTGCCACCGGGGACAGGGGAACTGGAAACACCATATATTTT. Translation: CSATGDRGTGNTIYF.